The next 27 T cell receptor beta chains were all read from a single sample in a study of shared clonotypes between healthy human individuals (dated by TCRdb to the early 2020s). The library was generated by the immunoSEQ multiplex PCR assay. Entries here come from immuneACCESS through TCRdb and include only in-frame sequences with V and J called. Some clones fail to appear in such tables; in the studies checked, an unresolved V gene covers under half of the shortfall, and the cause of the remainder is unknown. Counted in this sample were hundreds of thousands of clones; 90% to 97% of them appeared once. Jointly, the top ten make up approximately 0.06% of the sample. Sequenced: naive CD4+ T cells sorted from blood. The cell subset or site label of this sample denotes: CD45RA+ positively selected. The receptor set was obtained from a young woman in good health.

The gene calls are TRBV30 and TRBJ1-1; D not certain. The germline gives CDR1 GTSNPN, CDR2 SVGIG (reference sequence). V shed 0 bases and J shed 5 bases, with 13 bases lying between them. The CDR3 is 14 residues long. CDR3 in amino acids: CAWSVISRITEAFF. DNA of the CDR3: TGTGCCTGGAGTGTGATTTCAAGGATTACTGAAGCTTTCTTT.

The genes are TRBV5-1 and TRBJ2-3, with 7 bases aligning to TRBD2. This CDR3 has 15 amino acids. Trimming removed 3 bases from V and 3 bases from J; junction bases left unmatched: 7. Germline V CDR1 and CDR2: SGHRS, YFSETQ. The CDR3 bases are TGCGCCAGCAGCTCTCGAGCGGGAATGACAGATACGCAGTATTTT. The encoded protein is CASSSRAGMTDTQYF.

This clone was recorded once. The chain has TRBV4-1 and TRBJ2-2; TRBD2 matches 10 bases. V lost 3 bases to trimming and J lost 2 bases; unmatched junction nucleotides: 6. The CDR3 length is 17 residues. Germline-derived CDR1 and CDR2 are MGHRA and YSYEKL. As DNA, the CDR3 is TGCGCCAGCAGCCAGAGCTTAGCGGGAGGCAACACCGGGGAGCTGTTTTTT. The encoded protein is CASSQSLAGGNTGELFF.

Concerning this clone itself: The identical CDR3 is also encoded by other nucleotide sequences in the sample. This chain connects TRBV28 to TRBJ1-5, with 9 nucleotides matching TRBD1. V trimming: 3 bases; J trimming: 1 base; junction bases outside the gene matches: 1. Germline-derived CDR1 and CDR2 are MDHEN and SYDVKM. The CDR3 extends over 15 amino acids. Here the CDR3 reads CASSLDRGSNQPQHF. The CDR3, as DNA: TGTGCCAGCAGTTTGGACAGGGGAAGCAATCAGCCCCAGCATTTT.

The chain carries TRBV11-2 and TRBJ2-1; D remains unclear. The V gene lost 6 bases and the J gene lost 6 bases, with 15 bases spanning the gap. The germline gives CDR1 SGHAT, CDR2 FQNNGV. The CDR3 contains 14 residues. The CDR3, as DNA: TGTGCCAGCAGTTCCGCTAGAGTTAGCAATGAGCAGTTCTTC. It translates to CASSSARVSNEQFF.

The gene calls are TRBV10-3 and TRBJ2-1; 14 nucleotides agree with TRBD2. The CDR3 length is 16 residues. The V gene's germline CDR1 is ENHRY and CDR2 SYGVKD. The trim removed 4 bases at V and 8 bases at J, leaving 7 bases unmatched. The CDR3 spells CAISGPGLAGVYEQFF. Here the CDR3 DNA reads TGTGCCATCAGTGGTCCGGGACTAGCGGGAGTATATGAGCAGTTCTTC.

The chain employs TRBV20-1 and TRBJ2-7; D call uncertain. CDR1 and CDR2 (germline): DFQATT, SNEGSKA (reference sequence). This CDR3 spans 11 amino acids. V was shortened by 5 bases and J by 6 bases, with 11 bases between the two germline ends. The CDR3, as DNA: TGCAGTGCTTCGACCCGAACCGAGCAGTACTTC. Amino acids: CSASTRTEQYF.

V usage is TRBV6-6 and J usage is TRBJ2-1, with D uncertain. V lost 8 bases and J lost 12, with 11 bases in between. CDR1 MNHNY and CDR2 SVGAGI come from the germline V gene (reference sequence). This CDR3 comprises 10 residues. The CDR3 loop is CASGSFTQFF. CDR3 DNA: TGTGCCAGCGGAAGTTTCACGCAGTTCTTC.

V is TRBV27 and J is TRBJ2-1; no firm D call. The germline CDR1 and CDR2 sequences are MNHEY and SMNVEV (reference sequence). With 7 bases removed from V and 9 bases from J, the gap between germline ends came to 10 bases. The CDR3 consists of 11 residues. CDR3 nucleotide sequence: TGTGCCAGCACCCGAAAGGGTGAGCAGTTCTTC. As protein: CASTRKGEQFF.

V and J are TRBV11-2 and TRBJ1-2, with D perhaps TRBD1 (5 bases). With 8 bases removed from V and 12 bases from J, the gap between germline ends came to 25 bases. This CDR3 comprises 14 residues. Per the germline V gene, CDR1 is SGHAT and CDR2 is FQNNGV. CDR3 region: CASGRDPFLFADTF. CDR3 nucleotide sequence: TGTGCCAGCGGCAGGGATCCCTTCCTCTTTGCCGACACCTTC.

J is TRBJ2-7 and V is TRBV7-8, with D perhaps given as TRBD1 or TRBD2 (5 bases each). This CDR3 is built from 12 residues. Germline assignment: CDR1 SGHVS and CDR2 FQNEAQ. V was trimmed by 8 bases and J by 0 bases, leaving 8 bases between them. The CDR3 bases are TGTGCCAGCGGGGACCGCTCCTACGAGCAGTACTTC. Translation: CASGDRSYEQYF.

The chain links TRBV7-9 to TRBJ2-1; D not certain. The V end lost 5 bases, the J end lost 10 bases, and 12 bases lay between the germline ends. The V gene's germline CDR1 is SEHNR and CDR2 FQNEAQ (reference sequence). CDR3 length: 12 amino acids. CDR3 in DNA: TGTGCCAGCAGCCCCGAGGTAGGCGAGCAGTTCTTC. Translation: CASSPEVGEQFF.

In nucleotides, the CDR3 is TGTGCCAGCAGCCAACGATGGGAGGGCTCTGAAGCTTTCTTT. It specifies CASSQRWEGSEAFF. V gene TRBV6-5 combines with J gene TRBJ1-1; D not resolved. This CDR3 region has 14 residues. Trimming took 6 bases from V and 6 from J, leaving 17 bases between them. Per germline, CDR1 MNHEY and CDR2 SVGAGI.

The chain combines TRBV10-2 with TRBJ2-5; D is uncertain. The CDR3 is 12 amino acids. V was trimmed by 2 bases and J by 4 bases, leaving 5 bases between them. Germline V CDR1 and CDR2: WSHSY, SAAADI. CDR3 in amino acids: CASSETGETQYF. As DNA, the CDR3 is TGCGCCAGCAGTGAGACGGGAGAGACCCAGTACTTC.

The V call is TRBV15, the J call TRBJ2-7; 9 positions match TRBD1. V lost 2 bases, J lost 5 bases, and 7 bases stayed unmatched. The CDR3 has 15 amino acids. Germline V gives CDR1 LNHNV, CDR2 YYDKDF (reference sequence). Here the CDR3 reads CATSRRRTGEDEQYF. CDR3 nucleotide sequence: TGTGCCACCAGCAGACGAAGGACAGGGGAGGACGAGCAGTACTTC.

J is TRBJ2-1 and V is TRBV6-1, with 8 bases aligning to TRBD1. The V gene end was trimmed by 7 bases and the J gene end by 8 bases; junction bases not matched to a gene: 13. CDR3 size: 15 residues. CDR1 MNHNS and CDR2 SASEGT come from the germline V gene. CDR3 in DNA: TGTGCCAGCACCAGGACAGGGTCCGTTACAGATGAGCAGTTCTTC. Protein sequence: CASTRTGSVTDEQFF.

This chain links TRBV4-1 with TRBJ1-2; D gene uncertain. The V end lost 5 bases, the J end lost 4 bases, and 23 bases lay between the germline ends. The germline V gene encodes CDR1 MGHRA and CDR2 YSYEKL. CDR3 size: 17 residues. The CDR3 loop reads CASSWRFQVGKGYGYTF. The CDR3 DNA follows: TGCGCCAGCAGCTGGCGTTTTCAGGTTGGGAAAGGCTATGGCTACACCTTC.

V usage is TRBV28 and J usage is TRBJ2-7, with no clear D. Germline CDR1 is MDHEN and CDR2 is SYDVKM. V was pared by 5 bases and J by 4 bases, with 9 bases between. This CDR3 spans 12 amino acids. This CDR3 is CASSPHGYEQYF. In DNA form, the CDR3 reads TGTGCCAGCAGTCCACATGGGTACGAGCAGTACTTC. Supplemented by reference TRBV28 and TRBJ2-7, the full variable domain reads DVKVTQSSRYLVKRTGEKVFLECVQDMDHENMFWYRQDPGLGLRLIYFSYDVKMKEKGDIPEGYSVSREKKERFSLILESASTNQTSMYLCASSPHGYEQYFGPGTRLTVT.

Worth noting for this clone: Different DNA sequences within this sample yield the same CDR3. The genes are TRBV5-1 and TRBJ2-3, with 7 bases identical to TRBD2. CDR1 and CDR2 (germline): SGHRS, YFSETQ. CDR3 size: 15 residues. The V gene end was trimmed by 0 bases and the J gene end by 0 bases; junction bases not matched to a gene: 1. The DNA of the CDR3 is TGCGCCAGCAGCTTGGCGGGAGGAAGCACAGATACGCAGTATTTT. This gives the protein CASSLAGGSTDTQYF.

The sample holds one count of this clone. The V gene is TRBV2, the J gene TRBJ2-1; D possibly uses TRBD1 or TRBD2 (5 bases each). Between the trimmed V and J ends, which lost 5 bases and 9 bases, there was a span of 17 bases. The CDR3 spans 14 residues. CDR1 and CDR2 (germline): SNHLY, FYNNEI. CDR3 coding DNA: TGTGCCAGCAGTAGGGGAGAAGGGGTCGGTGAGCAGTTCTTC. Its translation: CASSRGEGVGEQFF.

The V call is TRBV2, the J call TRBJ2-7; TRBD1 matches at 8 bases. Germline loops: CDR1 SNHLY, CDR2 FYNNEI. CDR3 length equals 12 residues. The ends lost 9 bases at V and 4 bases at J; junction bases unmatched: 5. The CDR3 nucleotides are TGTGCCAGTAGGAACAGGGGGTACGAGCAGTACTTC. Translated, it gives CASRNRGYEQYF. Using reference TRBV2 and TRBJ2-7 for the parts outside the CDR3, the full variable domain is EPEVTQTPSHQVTQMGQEVILRCVPISNHLYFYWYRQILGQKVEFLVSFYNNEISEKSEIFDDQFSVERPDGSNFTLKIRSTKLEDSAMYFCASRNRGYEQYFGPGTRLTVT.

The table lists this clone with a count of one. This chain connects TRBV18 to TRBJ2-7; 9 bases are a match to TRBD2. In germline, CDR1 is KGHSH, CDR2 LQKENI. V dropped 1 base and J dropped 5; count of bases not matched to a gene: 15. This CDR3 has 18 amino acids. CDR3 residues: CASSPLVVSGSPLDEQYF. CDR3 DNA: TGTGCCAGCTCACCACTGGTAGTTAGCGGGAGCCCCTTGGACGAGCAGTACTTC.

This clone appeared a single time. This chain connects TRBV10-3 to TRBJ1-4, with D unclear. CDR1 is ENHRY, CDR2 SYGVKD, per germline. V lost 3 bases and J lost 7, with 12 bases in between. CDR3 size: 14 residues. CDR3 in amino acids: CAISERGVTEKLFF. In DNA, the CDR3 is TGTGCCATCAGTGAACGGGGAGTCACTGAAAAACTGTTTTTT.

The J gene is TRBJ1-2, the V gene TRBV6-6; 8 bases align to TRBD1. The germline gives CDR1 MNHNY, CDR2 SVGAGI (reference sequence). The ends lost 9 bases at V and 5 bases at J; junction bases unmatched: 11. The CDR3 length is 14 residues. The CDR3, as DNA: TGTGCCAGGATCCCCCCGGACAGGGCTTATGGCTACACCTTC. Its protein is CARIPPDRAYGYTF.

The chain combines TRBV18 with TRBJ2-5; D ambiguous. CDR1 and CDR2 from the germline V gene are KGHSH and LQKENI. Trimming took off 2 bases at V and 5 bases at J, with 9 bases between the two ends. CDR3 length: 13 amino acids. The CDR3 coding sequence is TGTGCCAGCTCACCAGGGGAAGTCGAGACCCAGTACTTC. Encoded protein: CASSPGEVETQYF. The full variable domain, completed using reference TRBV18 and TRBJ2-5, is NAGVMQNPRHLVRRRGQEARLRCSPMKGHSHVYWYRQLPEEGLKFMVYLQKENIIDESGMPKERFSAEFPKEGPSILRIQQVVRGDSAAYFCASSPGEVETQYFGPGTRLLVL.

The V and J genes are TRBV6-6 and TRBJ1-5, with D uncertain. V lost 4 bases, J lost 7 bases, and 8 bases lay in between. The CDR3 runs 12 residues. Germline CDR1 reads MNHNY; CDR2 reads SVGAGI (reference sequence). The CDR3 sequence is CASSWTRQPQHF. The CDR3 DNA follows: TGTGCCAGCAGTTGGACGAGGCAGCCCCAGCATTTT.

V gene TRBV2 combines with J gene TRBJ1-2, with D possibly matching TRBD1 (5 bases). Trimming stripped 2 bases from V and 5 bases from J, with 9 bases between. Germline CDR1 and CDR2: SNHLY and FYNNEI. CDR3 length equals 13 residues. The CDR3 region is CASSENSGYGYTF. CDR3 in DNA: TGTGCCAGCAGTGAAAACTCAGGGTATGGCTACACCTTC.